The rows below give T cell receptor beta chains drawn from one sample of a study of patients and donors after allogeneic stem cell transplantation. MiXCR was run by TCRdb on the RT-PCR reads, yielding one entry per CDR3 protein. Among roughly 960,000 distinct CDR3 sequences listed, around 17% were seen once. Material: blood, either unsorted or a sorted T cell fraction (not recorded which). The receptors were sampled from a human donor who was either an allogeneic HSCT recipient or a stem cell or donor lymphocyte infusion donor (not recorded which). It is not recorded whose cells these are; they may come from a transplant donor. The conserved cysteine and the conserved F or W are not part of the CDR3 here. The D gene is left open where the match is weak.

D: NA
J: TRBJ1-2
V: TRBV4-2
CDR3: ASSQDVLLDSRHGYT

D: NA
J: TRBJ2-3
V: TRBV10-2
CDR3: ASGGKLSTDTQY

D: NA
J: TRBJ1-3
V: TRBV12-3/TRBV12-4
CDR3: ASGPTLPPGNTIY

D: NA
J: TRBJ2-1
V: TRBV11-2
CDR3: ASSLDGTPYNEQF

D: TRBD2
J: TRBJ2-1
V: TRBV6-2/TRBV6-3
CDR3: ASSYRSGGLTYNEQF

D: NA
J: TRBJ2-7
V: TRBV20-1
CDR3: SAYDGDIGSSEQY

D: TRBD2
J: TRBJ2-5
V: TRBV20-1
CDR3: SATKREGGQETQY

D: TRBD1
J: TRBJ2-1
V: TRBV5-6
CDR3: ASSRRGQGASDEQF

D: TRBD2
J: TRBJ2-5
V: TRBV6-1
CDR3: ASSEGLTKRGRKETQY

D: NA
J: TRBJ2-1
V: TRBV6-2/TRBV6-3
CDR3: ASSPDSYEQF

D: TRBD1
J: TRBJ2-2
V: TRBV5-6
CDR3: ASSFQGRGRTGELF

D: NA
J: TRBJ2-3
V: TRBV6-5
CDR3: ASSYSAGRADTQY